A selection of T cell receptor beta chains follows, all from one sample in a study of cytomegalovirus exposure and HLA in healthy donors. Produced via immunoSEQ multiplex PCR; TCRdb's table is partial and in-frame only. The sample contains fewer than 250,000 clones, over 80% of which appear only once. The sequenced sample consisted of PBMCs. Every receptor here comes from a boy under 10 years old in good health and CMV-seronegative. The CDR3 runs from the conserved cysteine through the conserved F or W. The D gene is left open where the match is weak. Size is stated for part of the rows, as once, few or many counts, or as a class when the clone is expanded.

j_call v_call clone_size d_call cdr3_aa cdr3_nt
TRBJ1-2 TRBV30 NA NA CAWSVKGAGGYTF TGTGCCTGGAGTGTAAAGGGCGCGGGTGGCTACACCTTC
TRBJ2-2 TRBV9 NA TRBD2 CASSRPWASGSGELFF TGTGCCAGCAGCCGCCCTTGGGCTAGCGGGAGCGGGGAGCTGTTTTTT
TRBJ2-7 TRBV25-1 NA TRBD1 CASRGQSSYEQYF TGTGCCAGCAGGGGACAGTCCTCCTACGAGCAGTACTTC
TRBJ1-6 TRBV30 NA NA CACLWGQGTPSYNSPLHF TGTGCCTGCCTATGGGGGCAGGGAACTCCAAGCTATAATTCACCCCTCCACTTT
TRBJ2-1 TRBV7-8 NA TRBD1 CASRPPGQVANEQFF TGTGCCAGCAGGCCACCGGGACAGGTCGCAAATGAGCAGTTCTTC
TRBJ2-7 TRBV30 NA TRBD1 CAWSGPGQLRKQYF TGTGCCTGGAGTGGCCCGGGACAGCTAAGAAAGCAGTACTTC
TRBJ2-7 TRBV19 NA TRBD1 CASSPGQDYEQYF TGTGCCAGTAGCCCGGGACAGGACTACGAGCAGTACTTC
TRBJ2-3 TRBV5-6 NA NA CASSQTAGFPDTQYF TGTGCCAGCAGTCAAACCGCGGGGTTCCCAGATACGCAGTATTTT
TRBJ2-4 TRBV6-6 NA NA CASSQETGLAKNIQYF TGTGCCAGCAGTCAAGAGACAGGTCTAGCCAAAAACATTCAGTACTTC
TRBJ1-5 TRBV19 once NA CASTVGNQPQHF TGTGCCAGTACTGTCGGCAATCAGCCCCAGCATTTT
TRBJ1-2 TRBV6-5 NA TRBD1 CASSYSGQLNYGYTF TGTGCCAGCAGTTACTCGGGACAGCTTAACTATGGCTACACCTTC
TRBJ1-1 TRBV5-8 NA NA CASSHLSGAFF TGTGCCAGCAGCCACCTTTCCGGGGCTTTCTTT
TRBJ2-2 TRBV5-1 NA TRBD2 CASSSRLAGGLDTGELFF TGCGCCAGCAGCTCCAGACTAGCGGGAGGATTAGACACCGGGGAGCTGTTTTTT
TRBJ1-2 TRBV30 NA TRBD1 CAWSKDRDGYTF TGTGCCTGGAGTAAAGACAGGGATGGGTACACCTTC
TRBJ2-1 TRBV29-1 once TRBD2 CSVEDPSGRPQFF TGCAGCGTTGAAGACCCTAGCGGGAGGCCGCAGTTCTTC
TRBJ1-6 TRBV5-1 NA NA CASSHGFAEFSYNSPLHF TGCGCCAGCAGCCACGGTTTTGCCGAATTCTCCTATAATTCACCCCTCCACTTT
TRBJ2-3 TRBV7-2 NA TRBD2 CASRRTSGRGDTQYF TGTGCCAGCAGGCGGACTAGCGGGAGAGGGGATACGCAGTATTTT
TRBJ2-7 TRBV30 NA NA CAWNGAGPSLLYF TGTGCCTGGAATGGGGCGGGACCTTCCCTGCTGTACTTC
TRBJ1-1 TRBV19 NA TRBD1 CASSTGQGRTEAFF TGTGCCAGTAGTACCGGACAGGGCAGAACTGAAGCTTTCTTT
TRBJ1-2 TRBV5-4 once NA CASSLDSTNYGYTF TGTGCCAGCAGCTTGGACAGCACTAACTATGGCTACACCTTC
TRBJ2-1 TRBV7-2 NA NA CASSLARENNEQFF TGTGCCAGCAGCTTAGCGAGGGAAAACAATGAGCAGTTCTTC
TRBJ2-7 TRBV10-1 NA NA CASSEEGINEQYF TGCGCCAGCAGTGAGGAGGGAATCAACGAGCAGTACTTC
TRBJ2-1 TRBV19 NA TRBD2 CASSRREGTYNEQFF TGTGCCAGTAGTAGGCGGGAGGGGACCTACAATGAGCAGTTCTTC
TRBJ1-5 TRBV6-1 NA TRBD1 CASRRTGGADQPQHF TGTGCCAGCCGACGGACAGGGGGCGCGGATCAGCCCCAGCATTTT
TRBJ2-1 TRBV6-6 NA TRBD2 CASSYKLAGDNEQFF TGTGCCAGCAGTTATAAACTAGCGGGGGACAATGAGCAGTTCTTC
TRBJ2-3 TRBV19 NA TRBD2 CASSAHRLAGDVDTQYF TGTGCCAGTAGTGCCCACCGACTAGCGGGAGATGTAGATACGCAGTATTTT
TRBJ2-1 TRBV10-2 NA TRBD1 CASSAGQGGNNEQFF TGCGCCAGCAGCGCGGGACAGGGAGGGAACAATGAGCAGTTCTTC
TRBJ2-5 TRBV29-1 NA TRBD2 CSVEVLEGGGASETQYF TGCAGCGTTGAAGTGCTAGAAGGCGGGGGGGCATCAGAGACCCAGTACTTC
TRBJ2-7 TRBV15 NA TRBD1 CATSLGQGESYEQYF TGTGCCACCAGCCTGGGACAGGGGGAATCCTACGAGCAGTACTTC
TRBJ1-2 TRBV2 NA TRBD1 CASSGTGWYTF TGTGCCAGCTCCGGGACAGGGTGGTACACCTTC
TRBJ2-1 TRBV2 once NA CASGGWGSSYNEQFF TGTGCCAGCGGGGGGTGGGGGAGCTCCTACAATGAGCAGTTCTTC
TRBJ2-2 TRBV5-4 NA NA CASTTQGAGELFF TGTGCCAGCACGACGCAGGGTGCCGGGGAGCTGTTTTTT
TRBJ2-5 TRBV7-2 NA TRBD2 CASSLVRTSGSETQYF TGTGCCAGCAGCTTAGTAAGGACTAGCGGGAGTGAGACCCAGTACTTC
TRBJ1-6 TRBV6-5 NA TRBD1 CASSETGARSPLHF TGTGCCAGCAGTGAGACAGGGGCTAGATCACCCCTCCACTTT
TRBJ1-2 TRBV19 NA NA CASSSWAGRIDYGYTF TGTGCCAGTAGTTCCTGGGCAGGGCGGATCGACTATGGCTACACCTTC
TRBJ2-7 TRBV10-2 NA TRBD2 CASRPLAGDYEQYF TGCGCCAGCAGACCACTAGCGGGGGACTACGAGCAGTACTTC
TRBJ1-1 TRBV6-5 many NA CASSRTSRDTEAFF TGTGCCAGCAGTCGGACATCAAGGGACACTGAAGCTTTCTTT
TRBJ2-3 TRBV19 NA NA CASTPRQDSTDTQYF TGTGCCAGTACCCCGAGACAGGACAGCACAGATACGCAGTATTTT
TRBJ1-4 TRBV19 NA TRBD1 CASSPLTGKLTKLFF TGTGCCAGTAGCCCATTGACAGGGAAGTTGACAAAACTGTTTTTT
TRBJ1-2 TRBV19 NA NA CATSRSGWTDGYTF TGTGCCACCAGTAGGTCAGGGTGGACGGATGGCTACACCTTC